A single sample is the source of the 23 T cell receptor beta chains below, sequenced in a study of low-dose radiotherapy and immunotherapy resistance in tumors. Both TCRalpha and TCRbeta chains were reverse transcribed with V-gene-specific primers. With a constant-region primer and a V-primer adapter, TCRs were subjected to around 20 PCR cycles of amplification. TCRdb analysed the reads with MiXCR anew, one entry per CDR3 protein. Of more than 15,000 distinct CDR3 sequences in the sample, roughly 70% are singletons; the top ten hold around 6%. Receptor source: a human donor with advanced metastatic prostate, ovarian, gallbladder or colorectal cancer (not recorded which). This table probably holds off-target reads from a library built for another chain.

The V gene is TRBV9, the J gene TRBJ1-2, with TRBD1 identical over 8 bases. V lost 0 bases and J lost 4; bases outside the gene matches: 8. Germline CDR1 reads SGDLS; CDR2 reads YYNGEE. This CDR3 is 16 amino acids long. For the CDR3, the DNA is TGTGCCAGCAGCGTAGGAGGACAGGGCGTAGGCTATGGCTACACCTTC. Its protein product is CASSVGGQGVGYGYTF.

In nucleotides, the CDR3 is TGTGCCAGCAGCCAAGAGGCCGCACGGGGCTACACCTTC. Residues: CASSQEAARGYTF. The chain uses TRBV14 and TRBJ1-2, with no clear D. V was clipped by 0 bases and J by 8 bases, with 10 bases between them. The CDR3 consists of 13 residues. CDR1 and CDR2 from the germline V gene are SGHDN and FVKESK.

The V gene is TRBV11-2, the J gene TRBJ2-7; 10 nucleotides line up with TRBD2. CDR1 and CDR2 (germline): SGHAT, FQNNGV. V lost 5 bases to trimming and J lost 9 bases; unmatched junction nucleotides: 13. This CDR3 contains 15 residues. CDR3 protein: CASSHPQASGSWQYF. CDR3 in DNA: TGTGCCAGCAGCCATCCTCAGGCTAGCGGGAGTTGGCAGTACTTC.

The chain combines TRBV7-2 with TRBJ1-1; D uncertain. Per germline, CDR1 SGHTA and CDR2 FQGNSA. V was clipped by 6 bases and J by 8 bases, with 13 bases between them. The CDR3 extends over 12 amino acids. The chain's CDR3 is CASSGASAEAFF. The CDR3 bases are TGTGCCAGCAGTGGCGCATCGGCAGAAGCTTTCTTT.

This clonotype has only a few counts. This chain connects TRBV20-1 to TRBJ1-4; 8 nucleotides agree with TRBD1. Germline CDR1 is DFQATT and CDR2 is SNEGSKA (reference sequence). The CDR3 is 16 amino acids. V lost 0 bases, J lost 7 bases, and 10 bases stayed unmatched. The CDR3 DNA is TGCAGTGCTAGAGACAGCGCCAGGACAGGGCCTGAAAAACTGTTTTTT. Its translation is CSARDSARTGPEKLFF.

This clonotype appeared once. Here the CDR3 reads CASSQEPRQVQETQYF. In DNA form, the CDR3 reads TGCGCCAGCAGCCAAGAACCACGACAGGTCCAAGAGACCCAGTACTTC. The chain uses TRBV4-1 and TRBJ2-5; TRBD1 might be the D (6 bases). Germline lookup yields CDR1 MGHRA and CDR2 YSYEKL. V gave up 0 bases and J gave up 1 base, with 12 bases separating them. The CDR3 is made up of 16 amino acids.

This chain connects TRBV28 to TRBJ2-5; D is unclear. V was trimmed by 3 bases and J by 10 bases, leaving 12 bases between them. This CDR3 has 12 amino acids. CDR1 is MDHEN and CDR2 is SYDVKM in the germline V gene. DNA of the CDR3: TGTGCCAGCAGTTTGGCGGTGGGTGACCAGTACTTC. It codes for CASSLAVGDQYF.

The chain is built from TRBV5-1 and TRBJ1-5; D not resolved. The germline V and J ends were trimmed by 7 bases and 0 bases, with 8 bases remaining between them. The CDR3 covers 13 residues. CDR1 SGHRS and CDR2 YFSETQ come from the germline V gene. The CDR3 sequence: CASAPYSNQPQHF. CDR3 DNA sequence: TGCGCCAGCGCACCATATAGCAATCAGCCCCAGCATTTT.

CDR3 nucleotide sequence: TGTGCCAGCAGCGTAGATACAGGGATGAACACTGAAGCTTTCTTT. Translating it yields CASSVDTGMNTEAFF. V and J are TRBV9 and TRBJ1-1, with D possibly TRBD1 on 6 matching bases. The CDR3 runs 15 residues. V lost 0 bases to trimming and J lost 0 bases, with 9 bases between them. Germline CDR1 reads SGDLS; CDR2 reads YYNGEE.

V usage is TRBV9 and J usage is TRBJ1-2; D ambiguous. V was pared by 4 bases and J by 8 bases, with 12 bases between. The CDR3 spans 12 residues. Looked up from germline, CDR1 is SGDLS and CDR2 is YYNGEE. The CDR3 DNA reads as TGTGCCAGCAGCCCCCGCCGAGCGGGCTACACCTTC. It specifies CASSPRRAGYTF.

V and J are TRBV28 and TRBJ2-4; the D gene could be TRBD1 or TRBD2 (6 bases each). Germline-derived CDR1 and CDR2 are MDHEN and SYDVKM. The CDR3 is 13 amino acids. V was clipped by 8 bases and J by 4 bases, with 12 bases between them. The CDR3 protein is CASFSGAKNIQYF. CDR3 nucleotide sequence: TGTGCCAGCTTCTCGGGGGCAAAAAACATTCAGTACTTC.

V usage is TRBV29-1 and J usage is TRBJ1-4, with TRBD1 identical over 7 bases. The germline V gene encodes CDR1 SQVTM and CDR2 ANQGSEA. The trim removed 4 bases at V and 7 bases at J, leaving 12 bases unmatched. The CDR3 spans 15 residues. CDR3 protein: CSVGSTGEGVEKLFF. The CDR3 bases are TGCAGCGTTGGCTCCACAGGGGAAGGGGTTGAAAAACTGTTTTTT.

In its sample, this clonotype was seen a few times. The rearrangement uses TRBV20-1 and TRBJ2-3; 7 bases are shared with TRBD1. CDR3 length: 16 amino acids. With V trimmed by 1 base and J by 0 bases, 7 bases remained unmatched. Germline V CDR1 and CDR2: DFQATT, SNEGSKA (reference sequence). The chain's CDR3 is CSARAPGQLSTDTQYF. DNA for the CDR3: TGCAGTGCTAGAGCCCCGGGACAGCTTAGCACAGATACGCAGTATTTT.

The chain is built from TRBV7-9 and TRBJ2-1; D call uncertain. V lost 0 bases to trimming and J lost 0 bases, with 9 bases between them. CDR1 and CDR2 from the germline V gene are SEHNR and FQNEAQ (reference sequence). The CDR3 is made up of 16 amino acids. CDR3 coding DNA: TGTGCCAGCAGCTTAGCGCTAACCGGCTCCTACAATGAGCAGTTCTTC. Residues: CASSLALTGSYNEQFF. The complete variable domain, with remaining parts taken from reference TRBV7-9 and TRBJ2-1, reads DTGVSQNPRHKITKRGQNVTFRCDPISEHNRLYWYRQTLGQGPEFLTYFQNEAQLEKSRLLSDRFSAERPKGSFSTLEIQRTEQGDSAMYLCASSLALTGSYNEQFFGPGTRLTVL.

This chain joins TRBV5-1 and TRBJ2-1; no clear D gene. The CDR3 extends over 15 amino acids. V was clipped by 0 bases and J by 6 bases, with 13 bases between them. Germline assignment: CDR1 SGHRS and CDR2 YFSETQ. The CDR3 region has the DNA TGCGCCAGCAGCTTGGAGTTCGGCTACCTCAATGAGCAGTTCTTC. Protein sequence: CASSLEFGYLNEQFF.

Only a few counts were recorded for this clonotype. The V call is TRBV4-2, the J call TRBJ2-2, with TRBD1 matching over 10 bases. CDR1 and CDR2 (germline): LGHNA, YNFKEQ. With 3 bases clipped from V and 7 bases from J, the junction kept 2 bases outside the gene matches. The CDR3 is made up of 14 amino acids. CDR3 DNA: TGTGCCAGCAGCCACGGACAGGGGGACGGGGAGCTGTTTTTT. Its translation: CASSHGQGDGELFF.

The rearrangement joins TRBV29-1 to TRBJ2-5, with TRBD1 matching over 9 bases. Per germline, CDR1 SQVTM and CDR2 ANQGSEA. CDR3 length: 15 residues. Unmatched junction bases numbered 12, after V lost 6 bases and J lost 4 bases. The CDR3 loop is CSVSPGQGVAETQYF. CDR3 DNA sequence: TGCAGCGTCTCCCCGGGACAGGGAGTTGCAGAGACCCAGTACTTC.

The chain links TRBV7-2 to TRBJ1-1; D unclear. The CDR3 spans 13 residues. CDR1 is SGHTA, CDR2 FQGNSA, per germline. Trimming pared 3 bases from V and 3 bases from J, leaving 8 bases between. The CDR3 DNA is TGTGCCAGCAGCTTTTCCGGGGACACTGAAGCTTTCTTT. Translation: CASSFSGDTEAFF. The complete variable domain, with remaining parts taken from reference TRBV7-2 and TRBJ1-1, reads GAGVSQSPSNKVTEKGKDVELRCDPISGHTALYWYRQSLGQGLEFLIYFQGNSAPDKSGLPSDRFSAERTGGSVSTLTIQRTQQEDSAVYLCASSFSGDTEAFFGQGTRLTVV.

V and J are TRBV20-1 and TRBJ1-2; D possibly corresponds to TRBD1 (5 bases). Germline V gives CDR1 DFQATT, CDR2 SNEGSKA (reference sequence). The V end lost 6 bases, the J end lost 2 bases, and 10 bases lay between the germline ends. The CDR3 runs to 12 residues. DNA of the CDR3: TGCAGTGCCCCCAAGGGGAACTATGGCTACACCTTC. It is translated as CSAPKGNYGYTF.

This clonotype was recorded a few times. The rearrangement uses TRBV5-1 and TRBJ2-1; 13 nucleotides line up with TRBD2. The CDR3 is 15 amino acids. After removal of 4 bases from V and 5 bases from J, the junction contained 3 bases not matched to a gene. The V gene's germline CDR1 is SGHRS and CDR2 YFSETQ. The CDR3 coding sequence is TGCGCCAGCAGCCCACTAGCGGGGGGGGACAATGAGCAGTTCTTC. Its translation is CASSPLAGGDNEQFF.

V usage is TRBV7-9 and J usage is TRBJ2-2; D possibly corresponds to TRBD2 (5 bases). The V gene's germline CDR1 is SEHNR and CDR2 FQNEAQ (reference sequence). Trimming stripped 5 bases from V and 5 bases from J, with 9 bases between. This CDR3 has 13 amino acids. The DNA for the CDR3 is TGTGCCAGCAGCCGGGCGGGTACCGGGGAGCTGTTTTTT. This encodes CASSRAGTGELFF.

DNA of the CDR3: TGTGCCACCAGTGATAGAAGGGGCGCGACCAAAAACATTCAGTACTTC. It yields the protein CATSDRRGATKNIQYF. The chain uses TRBV24-1 and TRBJ2-4, with D possibly matching TRBD1 (5 bases). CDR1 is KGHDR, CDR2 SFDVKD, per germline. The CDR3 is 16 amino acids. V lost 3 bases and J lost 2, with 13 bases in between.

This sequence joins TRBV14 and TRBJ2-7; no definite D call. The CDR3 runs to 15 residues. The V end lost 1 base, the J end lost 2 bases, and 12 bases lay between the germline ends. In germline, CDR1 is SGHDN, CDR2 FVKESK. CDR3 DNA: TGTGCCAGCAGCCAAGTAACAGCTGGTCCCTACGAGCAGTACTTC. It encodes CASSQVTAGPYEQYF. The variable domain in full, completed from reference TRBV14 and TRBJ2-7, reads EAGVTQFPSHSVIEKGQTVTLRCDPISGHDNLYWYRRVMGKEIKFLLHFVKESKQDESGMPNNRFLAERTGGTYSTLKVQPAELEDSGVYFCASSQVTAGPYEQYFGPGTRLTVT.